This TCR beta chain comes out of a study of T-cell memory formation after mild COVID-19. At the level of the study: There were largely donor-specific TCR clusters.

Study results and caveats: Balance between CD4 and CD8 was seen in clones contracting day 15 to 85, and a CD4+ lean was seen in later expanders. Pre-infection memory harbored some responding clones, suggesting cross-reactive memory joined.

CDR3 length: 14 amino acids. V was pared by 0 bases and J by 0 bases, with 4 bases between. CDR1 is SGHNT and CDR2 is YYREEE in the germline V gene (reference sequence). Of note for this clonotype: Its antigen is not identified.

5'RACE primed at constant segments yielded TCR alpha and TCR beta cDNA libraries bearing sample barcodes and UMIs. TCRdb reprocessed the 5' RACE reads via MiXCR and lists one record per CDR3 protein. The sample holds 300,000 to 400,000 distinct CDR3 sequences, around 27% seen once. Sequencing was done on a sample of PBMCs or a T cell subset sorted from them (not recorded which). The chain carries TRBV5-4 and TRBJ2-4; D remains ambiguous. This sequence originates from an adult woman who had mild COVID-19 (a few samples of this study predate the infection). Cell type and time point are not known. The DNA of the CDR3 is TGTGCCAGCAGCTTGGAGATAGCCAAAAACATTCAGTACTTC. Its protein product is CASSLEIAKNIQYF.